This T cell receptor beta chain was obtained from a study of post-analysis software for immune sequencing data. Study background: Progressive-relapsing, secondary progressive and relapsing-remitting multiple sclerosis were among the disease courses included. Study results and caveats: F measure showed strong co-clustering of same-batch samples. A handful of TRBV segments appeared more often in patients than in controls, and TRBV5-6, TRBV5-1 and TRBV20-1 were among these. Controls significantly exceeded multiple sclerosis patients in normalized Chao1 diversity.

With regard to this clonotype: Its specificity is unknown.

Unique molecular identifiers featured in each of the TCR beta cDNA libraries. When about 1 to 11 million T cells were used, they gave a few hundred thousand cDNA molecules. TCRdb fed the PCR reads into MiXCR, producing one record per CDR3 protein. In the table there are roughly 570,000 distinct CDR3 sequences, 30% to 40% of which are singletons. The CDR3 runs 19 residues. J was trimmed by 0 bases and V by 3 bases; bases with no gene match: 11. Germline V gene sequence: CDR1 SGHDN, CDR2 FVKESK. J is TRBJ2-6 and V is TRBV14; 7 bases match TRBD1. The specimen was blood. This receptor was identified in a girl under 18 with multiple sclerosis. The CDR3 nucleotides are TGTGCCAGCAGCCAGTTAGTGGGACAGAGGAGCTCTGGGGCCAACGTCCTGACTTTC. Translating gives CASSQLVGQRSSGANVLTF. Looking up the rest from reference TRBV14 and TRBJ2-6 gives the full variable domain: EAGVTQFPSHSVIEKGQTVTLRCDPISGHDNLYWYRRVMGKEIKFLLHFVKESKQDESGMPNNRFLAERTGGTYSTLKVQPAELEDSGVYFCASSQLVGQRSSGANVLTFGAGSRLTVL.